One sample yielded the 21 T cell receptor beta chains listed below, sequenced in a study of cytomegalovirus exposure and HLA in healthy donors. Some clones are missing from TCRdb's copy, which holds only in-frame ones; the method was immunoSEQ multiplex PCR. The sample has about 190,000 clones; over 65% are singletons. The sequenced sample consisted of PBMCs. Receptors were obtained from a young man in good health and CMV-seropositive.

The rearrangement uses TRBV5-4 and TRBJ2-1, with D unresolved. This CDR3 is built from 12 residues. V lost 4 bases and J lost 5, with 7 bases in between. Germline V gene data show CDR1 as SGHNT and CDR2 as YYREEE (reference sequence). The DNA for the CDR3 is TGTGCCAGCAGCCCCCCGGACAATGAGCAGTTCTTC. Translated, it gives CASSPPDNEQFF.

The V call is TRBV6-1, the J call TRBJ2-1, with 7 nucleotides matching TRBD1. The V and J ends lost 3 bases and 7 bases, in that order; junction bases with no gene match: 9. The length of the CDR3 is 15 residues. CDR1 is MNHNS, CDR2 SASEGT, per germline. This CDR3 reads CASSDLVTGLNEQFF. As DNA, the CDR3 is TGTGCCAGCAGTGATTTGGTGACAGGGTTGAATGAGCAGTTCTTC.

A note on this clone: Germline is not matched at one junction end, which may reflect a read error. V is TRBV11-2 and J is TRBJ2-7, with 7 bases aligning to TRBD1. Germline V gene lookup returns CDR1 SGHAT and CDR2 FQNNGV. This CDR3 is built from 12 residues. CDR3 in DNA: TGTGCCAGCAGTTTAGACAGGGAAGAGCAGTACTTC. Protein sequence: CASSLDREEQYF.

The genes are TRBV7-2 and TRBJ2-1; 9 nucleotides line up with TRBD2. Unmatched junction bases numbered 6, after V lost 5 bases and J lost 7 bases. Germline CDR1 reads SGHTA; CDR2 reads FQGNSA. The CDR3 runs to 14 residues. CDR3 nucleotides: TGTGCCAGCAGCGCCGGACTAGCGATAAATGAGCAGTTCTTC. Its translation: CASSAGLAINEQFF. Drawing the rest from reference TRBV7-2 and TRBJ2-1, the complete variable domain is GAGVSQSPSNKVTEKGKDVELRCDPISGHTALYWYRQSLGQGLEFLIYFQGNSAPDKSGLPSDRFSAERTGGSVSTLTIQRTQQEDSAVYLCASSAGLAINEQFFGPGTRLTVL.

The gene calls are TRBV29-1 and TRBJ2-3; the match to TRBD2 covers 9 bases. The CDR3 is made up of 16 amino acids. The V and J ends lost 0 bases and 2 bases, in that order; junction bases with no gene match: 6. The germline V gene has CDR1 SQVTM and CDR2 ANQGSEA. The CDR3, as DNA: TGCAGCGTTGAAGATAATAGCGGGGGAGTCACAGATACGCAGTATTTT. Amino acids: CSVEDNSGGVTDTQYF.

CDR3 in DNA: TGTGCCAGCAGTCCGAGACAGGGCACTGAAGCTTTCTTT. Translated: CASSPRQGTEAFF. The gene calls are TRBV14 and TRBJ1-1; 7 bases agree with TRBD1. The CDR3 is 13 amino acids. V lost 6 bases, J lost 4 bases, and 5 bases stayed unmatched. Germline lookup yields CDR1 SGHDN and CDR2 FVKESK. Complete variable domain (other parts from reference TRBV14 and TRBJ1-1): EAGVTQFPSHSVIEKGQTVTLRCDPISGHDNLYWYRRVMGKEIKFLLHFVKESKQDESGMPNNRFLAERTGGTYSTLKVQPAELEDSGVYFCASSPRQGTEAFFGQGTRLTVV.

Only a few counts were recorded for this clone. This chain connects TRBV2 to TRBJ2-7; the match to TRBD2 covers 8 bases. The CDR3 is 14 amino acids. Trimming at V came to 3 bases and at J to 6 bases, leaving 7 bases not matched to a gene. Germline V gene lookup returns CDR1 SNHLY and CDR2 FYNNEI. The CDR3 loop reads CASSEEAGVLEQYF. DNA for the CDR3: TGTGCCAGCAGTGAGGAAGCGGGAGTTCTCGAGCAGTACTTC.

The gene calls are TRBV15 and TRBJ2-7; a possible D gene is TRBD2 (5 bases). V dropped 0 bases and J dropped 8 bases, with 17 bases sitting between them. The germline CDR1 and CDR2 sequences are LNHNV and YYDKDF (reference sequence). The CDR3 is 15 residues long. In nucleotides, the CDR3 is TGTGCCACCAGCAGAGATCGGCTACGGACTTCTCAGCAGTACTTC. It yields the protein CATSRDRLRTSQQYF.

This chain connects TRBV4-2 to TRBJ2-1; no clear D. The CDR3 is 15 amino acids. The germline CDR1 and CDR2 sequences are LGHNA and YNFKEQ. V was trimmed by 6 bases and J by 2 bases, leaving 14 bases between them. Here the CDR3 DNA reads TGTGCCAGCAGAAGAGACTCCCCGGCCTACAATGAGCAGTTCTTC. It encodes CASRRDSPAYNEQFF.

This chain joins TRBV7-2 and TRBJ2-1; D not certain. This CDR3 contains 11 residues. V lost 7 bases to trimming and J lost 9 bases, with 10 bases between them. Germline CDR1 SGHTA, CDR2 FQGNSA. Here the CDR3 reads CASTPSGEQFF. In nucleotides, the CDR3 is TGTGCCAGCACCCCCAGTGGTGAGCAGTTCTTC.

This sequence joins TRBV5-6 and TRBJ2-3, with D unresolved. The length of the CDR3 is 14 residues. Per the germline V gene, CDR1 is SGHDT and CDR2 is YYEEEE. V dropped 1 base and J dropped 6 bases, with 12 bases sitting between them. The CDR3 DNA reads as TGTGCCAGCAGCTTGAAATCTGGCCAGGATACGCAGTATTTT. Amino acid sequence: CASSLKSGQDTQYF.

The CDR3 DNA reads TGTGCCAGTATACTGACAGGTCCCAATGAAAAACTGTTTTTT. Encoded protein: CASILTGPNEKLFF. The chain carries TRBV19 and TRBJ1-4; a weak D match, TRBD1 (6 bases). Trimming stripped 7 bases from V and 5 bases from J, with 14 bases between. The CDR3 is made up of 14 amino acids. Germline lookup yields CDR1 LNHDA and CDR2 SQIVND (reference sequence).

The CDR3 coding sequence is TGTGCCAGCAGTGAAGCTAGCGGGAGATATGTTGAGCAGTTCTTC. Protein sequence: CASSEASGRYVEQFF. The chain employs TRBV2 and TRBJ2-1, with 9 bases identical to TRBD2. The germline CDR1 and CDR2 sequences are SNHLY and FYNNEI. Losses at the gene ends were 0 bases for V and 9 bases for J; bases not matched to a gene: 6. The length of the CDR3 is 15 residues.

The CDR3 spells CASSRGGQFF. CDR3 bases: TGTGCCAGCAGCCGCGGGGGGCAGTTCTTC. The chain recombines TRBV28 with TRBJ2-1, with 7 nucleotides matching TRBD2. Trimming cost V 6 bases and J 12 bases; bases outside gene matches: 2. CDR1 and CDR2 (germline): MDHEN, SYDVKM. CDR3 size: 10 residues.

This clone showed up many times. The J gene is TRBJ2-2, the V gene TRBV10-3, with 12 bases identical to TRBD1. Germline V gives CDR1 ENHRY, CDR2 SYGVKD. After removal of 6 bases from V and 5 bases from J, the junction contained 7 bases not matched to a gene. The CDR3 loop spans 16 amino acids. The CDR3 here is CAISEGQGAPTGELFF. The CDR3 DNA reads as TGTGCCATCAGCGAGGGACAGGGGGCGCCGACCGGGGAGCTGTTTTTT.

The gene calls are TRBV5-1 and TRBJ2-1; D is perhaps TRBD1 (10 bases). V was clipped by 4 bases and J by 3 bases, with 29 bases between them. The CDR3 has 20 residues. Germline CDR1 reads SGHRS; CDR2 reads YFSETQ. The CDR3 is CASSLRQGAWREGFYNEQFF. Here the CDR3 DNA reads TGCGCCAGCAGCCTTCGACAGGGGGCTTGGCGGGAGGGCTTCTACAATGAGCAGTTCTTC.

The V gene is TRBV6-7, the J gene TRBJ1-1; 7 bases match TRBD1. TRBV6-7 is recorded as an ORF, its role being uncertain. With V trimmed by 6 bases and J by 5 bases, 9 bases remained unmatched. This CDR3 is 14 amino acids long. The CDR3 DNA follows: TGTGCCAGCAGAAGACAGGGAAAATGGACTGAAGCTTTCTTT. It is translated as CASRRQGKWTEAFF.

The chain combines TRBV7-2 with TRBJ2-1, with 9 bases aligning to TRBD2. The V segment lost 0 bases and the J segment 4 bases; nucleotides outside the gene matches: 1. Germline V gene sequence: CDR1 SGHTA, CDR2 FQGNSA. The CDR3 totals 15 residues. The CDR3 loop is CASSLATSGYNEQFF. CDR3 DNA: TGTGCCAGCAGCTTAGCGACTAGCGGTTACAATGAGCAGTTCTTC.

The chain recombines TRBV15 with TRBJ2-5, with D tentatively TRBD2 (6 bases). Germline V CDR1 and CDR2: LNHNV, YYDKDF (reference sequence). V was cut by 0 bases and J by 2 bases, with 10 bases left in between. This CDR3 spans 15 amino acids. CDR3 in amino acids: CATSRDLAVQETQYF. The CDR3, as DNA: TGTGCCACCAGCAGAGACTTAGCGGTACAAGAGACCCAGTACTTC.

This clone was observed once. The J gene is TRBJ2-1, the V gene TRBV5-1; TRBD2 agrees at 11 bases. CDR3 length: 15 amino acids. V trimming: 4 bases; J trimming: 8 bases; junction bases outside the gene matches: 8. In germline, CDR1 is SGHRS, CDR2 YFSETQ. This CDR3 is CASSLQTSGKDEQFF. CDR3 DNA sequence: TGCGCCAGCAGCCTACAGACTAGCGGGAAGGATGAGCAGTTCTTC.

This chain connects TRBV4-1 to TRBJ2-1; D is undetermined. Trimming shortened V by 1 base and J by 7 bases, and 17 bases separated the two germline ends. The CDR3 covers 16 residues. CDR1 MGHRA and CDR2 YSYEKL come from the germline V gene. The CDR3 is CASSQVALIFENEQFF. The CDR3 bases are TGCGCCAGCAGCCAAGTGGCACTAATATTTGAGAATGAGCAGTTCTTC.